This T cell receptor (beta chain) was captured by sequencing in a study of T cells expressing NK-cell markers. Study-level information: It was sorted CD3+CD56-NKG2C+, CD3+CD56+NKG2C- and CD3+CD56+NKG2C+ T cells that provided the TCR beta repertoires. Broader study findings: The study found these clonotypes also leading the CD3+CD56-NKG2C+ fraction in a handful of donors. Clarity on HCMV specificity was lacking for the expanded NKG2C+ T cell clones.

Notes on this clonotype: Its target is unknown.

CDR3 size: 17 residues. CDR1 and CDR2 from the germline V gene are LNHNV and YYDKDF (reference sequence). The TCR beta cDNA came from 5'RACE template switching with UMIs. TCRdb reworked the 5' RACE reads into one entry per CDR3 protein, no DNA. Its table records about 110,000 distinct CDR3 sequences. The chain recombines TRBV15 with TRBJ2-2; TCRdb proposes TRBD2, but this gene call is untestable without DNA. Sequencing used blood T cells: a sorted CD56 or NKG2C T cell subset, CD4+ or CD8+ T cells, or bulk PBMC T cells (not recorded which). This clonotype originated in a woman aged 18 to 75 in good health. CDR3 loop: CATSRPGDFTNTGELFF. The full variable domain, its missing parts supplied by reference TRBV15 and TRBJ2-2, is DAMVIQNPRYQVTQFGKPVTLSCSQTLNHNVMYWYQQKSSQAPKLLFHYYDKDFNNEADTPDNFQSRRPNTSFCFLDIRSPGLGDTAMYLCATSRPGDFTNTGELFFGEGSRLTVL.